This T cell receptor (beta chain) was recovered during a study of blood T cell repertoires in COVID-19. Overall study: Collection of acute and convalescent COVID-19 samples took place in the United States, Italy and Spain. Sources were T cells, B-cell-depleted T cells, or PBMCs; the material itself was cDNA or gDNA.

Here immunoSEQ multiplex PCR was the method, and the copy in TCRdb shows in-frame clones only, minus some. Of 300,000 to 450,000 clones in the sample, about 89% were seen once. The age range of participants was about 18 to 89 years, with residence in about two dozen US areas. J was trimmed by 7 bases and V by 4 bases; bases with no gene match: 15. Germline V gives CDR1 SSHAT, CDR2 FNYEAQ (reference sequence). The CDR3 extends over 17 amino acids. The sequenced material came from PBMCs or T cells enriched from blood (not recorded which). The chain is built from TRBV7-7 and TRBJ2-2; the match to TRBD1 covers 7 bases. This sequence was found in a man aged 25-40 years who had recovered from COVID-19. CDR3 nucleotide sequence: TGTGCCAGCAGCTCGGGGTCCGGGACAGCTAACGGCGGGGAGCTGTTTTTT. Translated: CASSSGSGTANGGELFF.